These T cell receptor beta chains were read from a single sample in a study of cytomegalovirus exposure and HLA in healthy donors. Assay used: immunoSEQ multiplex PCR; TCRdb lists only in-frame clones, some missing. The table includes 150,000 to 200,000 clones, 75% to 90% detected once. The sequencing sample was made of PBMCs. The receptors stem from a woman aged 18-29 years in good health and CMV-seronegative. Both conserved end residues are part of each CDR3. The D gene is left open where the match is weak. The listing skips clone size in some rows; elsewhere it reads once, few, many or a size class.

few	.	TRBV6-1	TRBJ2-7	TGTGCCAGCAAGGATCAGAGGCGGGCTTACGAGCAGTACTTC	CASKDQRRAYEQYF
.	.	TRBV10-1	TRBJ2-7	TGCGCCAGCAGTGGACAGGCCCCCTACGAGCAGTACTTC	CASSGQAPYEQYF
.	TRBD1	TRBV7-9	TRBJ1-2	TGTGCCAGCAGCGCAGAGGGACAGGGGATTCTGAGGATCGGCTACACCTTC	CASSAEGQGILRIGYTF
.	TRBD2	TRBV7-8	TRBJ2-3	TGTGCCAGCAGCCCGGCGGGGGGCACAGATACGCAGTATTTT	CASSPAGGTDTQYF
.	.	TRBV28	TRBJ1-5	TGTGCCAGCAGTTTCTTACGACGGGAAAATAGCAATCAGCCCCAGCATTTT	CASSFLRRENSNQPQHF
.	TRBD2	TRBV28	TRBJ2-1	TGTGCCAGCAGTCTCTCCGGGGGGAATGAGCAGTTCTTC	CASSLSGGNEQFF
.	TRBD2	TRBV6-1	TRBJ2-2	TGTGCCAGCCGTGGGTCAGCGGGGGCCACGAACACCGGGGAGCTGTTTTTT	CASRGSAGATNTGELFF
.	TRBD2	TRBV4-2	TRBJ2-2	TGTGCCAGCAGCCAAGCCCCGGGACTAGCGGGAGAGGGGACCGGGGAGCTGTTTTTT	CASSQAPGLAGEGTGELFF
.	TRBD1	TRBV6-5	TRBJ2-4	TGTGCCAGCAGTTACTCGCGGGACAGGGGGGACATTCAGTACTTC	CASSYSRDRGDIQYF
.	.	TRBV5-1	TRBJ2-3	TGCGCCAGCAGTAACAGCCGGACGCAGTATTTT	CASSNSRTQYF
.	TRBD2	TRBV10-1	TRBJ2-1	TGCGCCAGCAGTGAGTCTAGCGGGAGTGGTGAGCAGTTCTTC	CASSESSGSGEQFF
.	TRBD1	TRBV28	TRBJ2-3	TGTGCCAGTGGACAGGGGGAGTTGGATACGCAGTATTTT	CASGQGELDTQYF
.	.	TRBV7-2	TRBJ2-7	TGTGCCAGCAGCTTAGGACTAGCCTACGAGCAGTACTTC	CASSLGLAYEQYF
.	TRBD2	TRBV25-1	TRBJ2-3	TGTGCCAGCAGTGTTGGCGGGAGAAGCACAGATACGCAGTATTTT	CASSVGGRSTDTQYF
.	.	TRBV25-1	TRBJ1-3	TGTGCCAGCAGTGACGGTGCTGGAAACACCATATATTTT	CASSDGAGNTIYF
.	TRBD2	TRBV5-1	TRBJ2-5	TGCGCCAGCAGCCCGGGACTAGCGGGGGCTGGGGAGACCCAGTACTTC	CASSPGLAGAGETQYF
.	TRBD1	TRBV5-1	TRBJ2-3	TGCGCCAGCAGCTTTTATGACAGGGACACAGATACGCAGTATTTT	CASSFYDRDTDTQYF
.	.	TRBV15	TRBJ2-3	TGTGCCACCAGCAGAGGACAGGACCGCAGCACAGATACGCAGTATTTT	CATSRGQDRSTDTQYF
.	.	TRBV5-1	TRBJ2-2	TGCGCCAGCAGCTTGGCCCGCGGGACGAACACCGGGGAGCTGTTTTTT	CASSLARGTNTGELFF
.	TRBD2	TRBV7-2	TRBJ2-2	TGTGCCAGCAGCACCGGAGCGGGAGGGCCGGGCGGGGAGCTGTTTTTT	CASSTGAGGPGGELFF
once	TRBD1	TRBV11-2	TRBJ2-7	TGTGCCAGCAGCGGGACAGGGGGCAAGAACGAGCAGTACTTC	CASSGTGGKNEQYF
.	TRBD1	TRBV19	TRBJ1-4	TGTGCCAGTAGCGGGACAGGGCAAAAACTGTTTTTT	CASSGTGQKLFF
.	.	TRBV18	TRBJ2-3	TGTGCCAGCTCGTATAGCACAGATACGCAGTATTTT	CASSYSTDTQYF
.	TRBD2	TRBV28	TRBJ2-7	TGTGCCAGCAGTTGGCCCGGGACTAGCTACGAGCAGTACTTC	CASSWPGTSYEQYF